The 25 T cell receptor beta chains listed next were all sequenced from one sample in a study of T cell clones after liver transplantation. Repertoires were generated with immunoSEQ multiplex PCR, while TCRdb's copy carries only in-frame clones and drops some. Of 95,000 to 110,000 clones listed, around 80% are singletons. The sample was CD4+ T cells from blood, taken approximately 4 years after liver transplant. The receptors derive from a human patient who received a liver transplant. Among the T cells, some may be from the graft donor.

The chain links TRBV25-1 to TRBJ2-3, with D maybe TRBD1 (5 bases). Germline CDR1 is MGHDK and CDR2 is SYGVNS. Trimming removed 1 base from V and 2 bases from J, with 13 bases in between. This CDR3 has 16 amino acids. The CDR3 loop reads CASSEFGRANTDTQYF. The CDR3 DNA sequence: TGTGCCAGCAGTGAATTCGGCAGGGCCAACACAGATACGCAGTATTTT.

The chain couples TRBV29-1 to TRBJ2-5; D might be TRBD1 or TRBD2, each matching 6 bases. Germline V gene sequence: CDR1 SQVTM, CDR2 ANQGSEA. V was cut by 6 bases and J by 3 bases, with 11 bases left in between. The CDR3 totals 12 residues. The CDR3 region is CSVGGSKETQYF. The CDR3, as DNA: TGCAGCGTGGGGGGCAGCAAAGAGACCCAGTACTTC.

The J gene is TRBJ2-7, the V gene TRBV10-3, with D possibly TRBD1 on 5 matching bases. The CDR3 covers 13 residues. V dropped 5 bases and J dropped 0 bases, with 8 bases sitting between them. The germline V gene encodes CDR1 ENHRY and CDR2 SYGVKD. The CDR3 nucleotides read TGTGCCATCAGTTTCGACAGCTCCTACGAGCAGTACTTC. It is translated as CAISFDSSYEQYF.

This sequence joins TRBV5-1 and TRBJ1-2, with a weak D call TRBD1 (6 bases). The length of the CDR3 is 15 residues. Looked up from germline, CDR1 is SGHRS and CDR2 is YFSETQ. Between the trimmed V and J ends, which lost 2 bases and 4 bases, there was a span of 15 bases. CDR3 DNA sequence: TGCGCCAGCAGCTTTGGGGGGCGTGGTGCCTATGGCTACACCTTC. Translating gives CASSFGGRGAYGYTF.

The genes are TRBV18 and TRBJ2-3; D call uncertain. This CDR3 is built from 12 residues. CDR1 and CDR2 from the germline V gene are KGHSH and LQKENI. Deletions cut 3 bases from V and 2 bases from J, with 3 bases between. The CDR3 region has the DNA TGTGCCAGCTCACCGTACACAGATACGCAGTATTTT. This sequence encodes CASSPYTDTQYF.

This clone has only one observation. The chain joins TRBV7-6 to TRBJ2-2; D gene unclear. CDR1 is SGHVS and CDR2 is FNYEAQ in the germline V gene. Trimming shortened V by 5 bases and J by 5 bases, and 6 bases separated the two germline ends. There are 12 residues in the CDR3. CDR3 in amino acids: CASSLGTGELFF. The CDR3 bases are TGTGCCAGCAGCCTGGGGACCGGGGAGCTGTTTTTT.

This rearrangement joins TRBV5-1 to TRBJ1-4, with D uncertain. This CDR3 has 14 residues. The V gene lost 4 bases and the J gene lost 3 bases, with 10 bases spanning the gap. In germline, CDR1 is SGHRS, CDR2 YFSETQ. CDR3 loop: CASSRTLANEKLFF. As DNA, the CDR3 is TGCGCCAGCAGCCGCACTTTGGCTAATGAAAAACTGTTTTTT.

The rearrangement uses TRBV5-8 and TRBJ1-1; a weak D match, TRBD1 (5 bases). Trimming took off 4 bases at V and 5 bases at J, with 12 bases between the two ends. CDR3 length equals 13 residues. Germline CDR1 reads SGHTS; CDR2 reads YDEGEE. The CDR3 spells CASSVRVGTEAFF. In nucleotides, the CDR3 is TGTGCCAGCAGCGTCAGGGTTGGGACTGAAGCTTTCTTT.

This clone turned up a few times. The chain links TRBV7-7 to TRBJ2-2, with 12 bases fitting TRBD2. V shed 2 bases and J 1 base; nucleotides not matched to a gene: 5. The germline V gene encodes CDR1 SSHAT and CDR2 FNYEAQ (reference sequence). There are 18 residues in the CDR3. In DNA, the CDR3 is TGTGCCAGCAGCTTAACGCCGACTAGCGGGGGGAACACCGGGGAGCTGTTTTTT. Encoded protein: CASSLTPTSGGNTGELFF.

As DNA, the CDR3 is TGTGCCAGTAGTATACCGACCGGGACAGGGACGAATGAGCAGTTCTTC. Its translation is CASSIPTGTGTNEQFF. V gene TRBV19 combines with J gene TRBJ2-1, with TRBD1 matching over 9 bases. Germline CDR1 LNHDA, CDR2 SQIVND (reference sequence). The ends lost 2 bases at V and 7 bases at J; junction bases unmatched: 9. This CDR3 has 16 residues.

This chain connects TRBV2 to TRBJ2-7; D tentatively reads TRBD1 or TRBD2 (5 bases each). The CDR3 has 13 residues. Germline CDR1 reads SNHLY; CDR2 reads FYNNEI. V was cut by 7 bases and J by 6 bases, with 16 bases left in between. The DNA for the CDR3 is TGTGCCAGCAACGGGGACCCCGTCGGCGAGCAGTACTTC. This encodes CASNGDPVGEQYF.

CDR3 coding DNA: TGTGCCAGCAGCAAATCAAGCGGGACTAGCCCCACAGATACGCAGTATTTT. Its protein product is CASSKSSGTSPTDTQYF. The chain links TRBV21-1 to TRBJ2-3; whether TRBD2, the table's D call, matches the DNA was not checked. TRBV21-1 is shown as a pseudogene. The CDR3 covers 17 residues.

The chain recombines TRBV5-1 with TRBJ2-3, with 8 bases aligning to TRBD1. CDR3 length equals 16 residues. Germline-derived CDR1 and CDR2 are SGHRS and YFSETQ. Trimming took 2 bases from V and 0 from J; bases not matched to a gene: 5. The CDR3 spells CASSLNTGGSTDTQYF. Written as DNA, the CDR3 is TGCGCCAGCAGCTTAAATACAGGGGGAAGCACAGATACGCAGTATTTT.

The gene calls are TRBV28 and TRBJ1-2, with TRBD1 identical over 8 bases. The CDR3 is 15 residues long. The V and J ends lost 4 bases and 2 bases, in that order; junction bases with no gene match: 6. Germline assignment: CDR1 MDHEN and CDR2 SYDVKM. The CDR3 bases are TGTGCCAGCAGTTCTCGACAGGGGTCGAACTATGGCTACACCTTC. This codes for CASSSRQGSNYGYTF.

The chain joins TRBV6-1 to TRBJ2-7, with TRBD2 matching 9 bases. The V segment lost 9 bases and the J segment 2 bases; nucleotides outside the gene matches: 8. Germline assignment: CDR1 MNHNS and CDR2 SASEGT. CDR3 size: 14 residues. CDR3 in amino acids: CASRLAEPPYEQYF. The CDR3 DNA sequence: TGTGCCAGTAGACTAGCGGAGCCCCCCTACGAGCAGTACTTC.

This clone has just one count. The gene calls are TRBV6-5 and TRBJ2-7, with 8 bases lining up with TRBD2. The trim removed 5 bases at V and 2 bases at J, leaving 5 bases unmatched. The CDR3 is made up of 14 amino acids. In germline, CDR1 is MNHEY, CDR2 SVGAGI. CDR3 DNA sequence: TGTGCCAGCAGTAGGGCAGCGGGAGCCTACGAGCAGTACTTC. Translation: CASSRAAGAYEQYF.

This chain connects TRBV5-4 to TRBJ1-4; D might be TRBD1 (6 bases). Germline V lookup: CDR1 SGHNT, CDR2 YYREEE (reference sequence). The CDR3 has 18 amino acids. V was cut by 0 bases and J by 0 bases, with 15 bases left in between. The CDR3 region has the DNA TGTGCCAGCAGCTTGGACGTGGGGGGCGCACCAACTAATGAAAAACTGTTTTTT. Translation: CASSLDVGGAPTNEKLFF.

The chain is built from TRBV19 and TRBJ2-2; D gene unclear. Germline CDR1 and CDR2: LNHDA and SQIVND (reference sequence). V was trimmed by 4 bases and J by 3 bases, leaving 6 bases between them. This CDR3 has 13 residues. CDR3 nucleotides: TGTGCCAGTAGTACCCGTGACACCGGGGAGCTGTTTTTT. Translating it yields CASSTRDTGELFF. The full variable domain, in which reference TRBV19 and TRBJ2-2 provide the parts outside the CDR3, is DGGITQSPKYLFRKEGQNVTLSCEQNLNHDAMYWYRQDPGQGLRLIYYSQIVNDFQKGDIAEGYSVSREKKESFPLTVTSAQKNPTAFYLCASSTRDTGELFFGEGSRLTVL.

This clone was seen only once. This chain connects TRBV5-1 to TRBJ2-1; D is unclear. Germline V lookup: CDR1 SGHRS, CDR2 YFSETQ. The CDR3 spans 12 residues. Trimming stripped 1 base from V and 8 bases from J, with 7 bases between. The CDR3 here is CASSLLGDEQFF. DNA of the CDR3: TGCGCCAGCAGCTTGCTTGGGGATGAGCAGTTCTTC.

The chain links TRBV5-4 to TRBJ1-2, with D possibly being TRBD1 (6 bases). Germline V gene sequence: CDR1 SGHNT, CDR2 YYREEE (reference sequence). The CDR3 consists of 15 residues. V gave up 3 bases and J gave up 7 bases, with 19 bases separating them. In nucleotides, the CDR3 is TGTGCCAGCAGCTGGAGGACAGCCCCTAACGGTGGCTACACCTTC. It specifies CASSWRTAPNGGYTF.

J is TRBJ1-2 and V is TRBV5-1; the D gene is possibly TRBD1 (6 bases). Per the germline V gene, CDR1 is SGHRS and CDR2 is YFSETQ. CDR3 length: 16 residues. V lost 4 bases to trimming and J lost 1 base, with 17 bases between them. Written as DNA, the CDR3 is TGCGCCAGCAGCGGTTCATCAGGGGCCCTTAACTATGGCTACACCTTC. Protein sequence: CASSGSSGALNYGYTF.

The rearrangement links TRBV15 to TRBJ1-2, with D possibly matching TRBD1 (5 bases). CDR1 and CDR2 from the germline V gene are LNHNV and YYDKDF (reference sequence). This CDR3 has 15 amino acids. Trimming cost V 2 bases and J 1 base, with 11 bases left between them. The CDR3: CATSRPGAGNYGYTF. The CDR3 DNA sequence: TGTGCCACCAGCAGACCTGGGGCTGGTAACTATGGCTACACCTTC.

V is TRBV5-1 and J is TRBJ2-3; 7 bases line up with TRBD2. The junction had 10 bases not matched to a gene; V was cut back by 9 bases and J by 0 bases. Germline V gives CDR1 SGHRS, CDR2 YFSETQ. The CDR3 has 15 residues. The CDR3 loop reads CANALADPSTDTQYF. The CDR3 nucleotides are TGCGCCAACGCGCTAGCGGACCCAAGCACAGATACGCAGTATTTT.

The chain joins TRBV7-2 to TRBJ2-7, with a tentative D call TRBD1 (6 bases). The length of the CDR3 is 18 residues. Germline loops: CDR1 SGHTA, CDR2 FQGNSA. V was clipped by 5 bases and J by 2 bases, with 25 bases between them. The CDR3 here is CASSPLGVQGTRAYEQYF. In nucleotides, the CDR3 is TGTGCCAGCAGCCCATTAGGGGTACAGGGAACTAGGGCCTACGAGCAGTACTTC. The full variable domain, rest sourced from reference TRBV7-2 and TRBJ2-7, is GAGVSQSPSNKVTEKGKDVELRCDPISGHTALYWYRQSLGQGLEFLIYFQGNSAPDKSGLPSDRFSAERTGGSVSTLTIQRTQQEDSAVYLCASSPLGVQGTRAYEQYFGPGTRLTVT.

The rearrangement uses TRBV11-2 and TRBJ1-4; D is ambiguous. V was pared by 0 bases and J by 10 bases, with 9 bases between. The CDR3 runs to 13 residues. Germline-derived CDR1 and CDR2 are SGHAT and FQNNGV. The CDR3 DNA follows: TGTGCCAGCAGCTTAGACGGGGAGGGAAAACTGTTTTTT. Its protein is CASSLDGEGKLFF.